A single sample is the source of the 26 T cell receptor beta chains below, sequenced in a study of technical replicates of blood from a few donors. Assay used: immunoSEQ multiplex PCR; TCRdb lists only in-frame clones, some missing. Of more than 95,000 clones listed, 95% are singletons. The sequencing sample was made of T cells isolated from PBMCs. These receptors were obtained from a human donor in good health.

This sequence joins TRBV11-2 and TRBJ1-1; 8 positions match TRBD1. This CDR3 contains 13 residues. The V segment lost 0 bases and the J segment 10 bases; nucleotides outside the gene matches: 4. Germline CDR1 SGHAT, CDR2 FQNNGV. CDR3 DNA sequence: TGTGCCAGCAGCTTAGAGCAGGGGGCAACAGCTTTCTTT. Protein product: CASSLEQGATAFF.

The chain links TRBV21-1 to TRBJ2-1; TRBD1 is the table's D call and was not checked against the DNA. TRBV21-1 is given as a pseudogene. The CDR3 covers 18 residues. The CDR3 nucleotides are TGTGCCAGCAGCAAAGACTCAGGCCCGAGCTTCTCCTACAATGAGCAGTTCTTC. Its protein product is CASSKDSGPSFSYNEQFF.

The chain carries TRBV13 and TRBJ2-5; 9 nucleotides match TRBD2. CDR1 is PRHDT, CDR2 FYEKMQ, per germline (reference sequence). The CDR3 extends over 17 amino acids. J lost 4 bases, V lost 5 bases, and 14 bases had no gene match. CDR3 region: CASSPDGAGGPVETQYF. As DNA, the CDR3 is TGTGCCAGCAGCCCAGACGGGGCGGGGGGGCCCGTAGAGACCCAGTACTTC. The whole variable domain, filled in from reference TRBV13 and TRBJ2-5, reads AAGVIQSPRHLIKEKRETATLKCYPIPRHDTVYWYQQGPGQDPQFLISFYEKMQSDKGSIPDRFSAQQFSDYHSELNMSSLELGDSALYFCASSPDGAGGPVETQYFGPGTRLLVL.

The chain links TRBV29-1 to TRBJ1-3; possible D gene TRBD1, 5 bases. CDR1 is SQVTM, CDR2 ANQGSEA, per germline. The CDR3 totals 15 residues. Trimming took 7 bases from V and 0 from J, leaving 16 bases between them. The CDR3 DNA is TGCAGCGCCCAACCCAGGACAAGCTCTGGAAACACCATATATTTT. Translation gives CSAQPRTSSGNTIYF.

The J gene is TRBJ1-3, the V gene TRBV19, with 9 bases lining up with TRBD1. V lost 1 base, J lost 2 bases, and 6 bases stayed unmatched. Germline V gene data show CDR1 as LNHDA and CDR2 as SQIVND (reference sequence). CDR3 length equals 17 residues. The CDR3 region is CASSIARDREAGNTIYF. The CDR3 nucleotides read TGTGCCAGTAGTATAGCTCGGGACAGGGAGGCTGGAAACACCATATATTTT.

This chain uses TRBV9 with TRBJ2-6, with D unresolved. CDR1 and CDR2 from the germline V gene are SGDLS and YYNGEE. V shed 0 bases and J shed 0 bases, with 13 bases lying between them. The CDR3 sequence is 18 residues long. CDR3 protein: CASSVAPALSSGANVLTF. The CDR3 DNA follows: TGTGCCAGCAGCGTAGCTCCAGCGTTGAGCTCTGGGGCCAACGTCCTGACTTTC.

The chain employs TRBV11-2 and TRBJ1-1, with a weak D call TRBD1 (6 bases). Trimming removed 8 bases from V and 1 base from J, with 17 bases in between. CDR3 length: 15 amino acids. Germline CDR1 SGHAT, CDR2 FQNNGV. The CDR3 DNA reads TGTGCCAGCGGATCCCGGGACACCCCGAACACTGAAGCTTTCTTT. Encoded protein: CASGSRDTPNTEAFF.

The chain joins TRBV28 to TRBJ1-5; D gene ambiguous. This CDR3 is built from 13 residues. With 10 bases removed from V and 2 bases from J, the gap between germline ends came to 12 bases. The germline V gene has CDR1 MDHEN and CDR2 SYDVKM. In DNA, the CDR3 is TGTGCCACCCGAATTCAGGGCAATCAGCCCCAGCATTTT. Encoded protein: CATRIQGNQPQHF.

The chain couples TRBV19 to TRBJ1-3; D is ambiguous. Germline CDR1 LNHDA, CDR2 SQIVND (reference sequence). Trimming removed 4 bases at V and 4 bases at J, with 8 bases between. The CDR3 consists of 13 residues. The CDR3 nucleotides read TGTGCCAGTAGTAACGACTTGGGAAACACCATATATTTT. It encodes CASSNDLGNTIYF.

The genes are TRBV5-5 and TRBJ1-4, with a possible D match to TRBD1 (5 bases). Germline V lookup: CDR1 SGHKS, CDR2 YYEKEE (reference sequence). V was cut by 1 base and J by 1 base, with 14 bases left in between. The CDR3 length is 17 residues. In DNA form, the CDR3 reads TGTGCCAGCAGCTTGATGGGGCCGTGGGGAACTAATGAAAAACTGTTTTTT. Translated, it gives CASSLMGPWGTNEKLFF.

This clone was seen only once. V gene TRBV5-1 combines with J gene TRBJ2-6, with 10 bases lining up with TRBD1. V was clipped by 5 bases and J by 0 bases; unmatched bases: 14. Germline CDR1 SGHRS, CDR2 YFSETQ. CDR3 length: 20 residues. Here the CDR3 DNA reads TGCGCCAGCAGACGAGAATTAGGACAGGGGGGCCCCTCTGGGGCCAACGTCCTGACTTTC. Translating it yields CASRRELGQGGPSGANVLTF.

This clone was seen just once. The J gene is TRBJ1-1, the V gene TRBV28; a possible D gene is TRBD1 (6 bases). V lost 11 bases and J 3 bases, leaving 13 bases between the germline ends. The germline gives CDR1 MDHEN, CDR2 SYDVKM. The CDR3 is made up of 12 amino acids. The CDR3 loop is CAVTGSHTEAFF. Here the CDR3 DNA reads TGTGCCGTCACAGGGTCGCACACTGAAGCTTTCTTT.

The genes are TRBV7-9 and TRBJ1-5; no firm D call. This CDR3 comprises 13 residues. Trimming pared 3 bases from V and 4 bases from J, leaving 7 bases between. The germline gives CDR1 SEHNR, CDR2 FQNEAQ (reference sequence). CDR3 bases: TGTGCCAGCAGCTTGGCCGAAAATCAGCCCCAGCATTTT. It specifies CASSLAENQPQHF.

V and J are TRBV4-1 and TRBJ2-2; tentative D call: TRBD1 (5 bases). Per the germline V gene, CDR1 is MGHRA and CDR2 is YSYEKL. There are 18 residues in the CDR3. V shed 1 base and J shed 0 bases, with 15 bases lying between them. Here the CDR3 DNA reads TGCGCCAGCAGCCAAGTAGGTCGCGGACACGCGAACACCGGGGAGCTGTTTTTT. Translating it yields CASSQVGRGHANTGELFF.

CDR3 loop: CAWSPGTSGGNEQFF. CDR3 coding DNA: TGTGCCTGGTCTCCCGGGACTAGCGGGGGCAATGAGCAGTTCTTC. The chain has TRBV30 and TRBJ2-1; TRBD2 agrees at 14 bases. Per the germline V gene, CDR1 is GTSNPN and CDR2 is SVGIG (reference sequence). V dropped 5 bases and J dropped 6; count of bases not matched to a gene: 6. This CDR3 region has 15 residues.

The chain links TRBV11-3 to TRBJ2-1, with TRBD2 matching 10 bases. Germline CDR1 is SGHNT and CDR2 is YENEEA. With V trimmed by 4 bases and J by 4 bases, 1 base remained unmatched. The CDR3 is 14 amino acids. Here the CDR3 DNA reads TGTGCCAGCAGCTATAGCGGGAGGTACAATGAGCAGTTCTTC. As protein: CASSYSGRYNEQFF.

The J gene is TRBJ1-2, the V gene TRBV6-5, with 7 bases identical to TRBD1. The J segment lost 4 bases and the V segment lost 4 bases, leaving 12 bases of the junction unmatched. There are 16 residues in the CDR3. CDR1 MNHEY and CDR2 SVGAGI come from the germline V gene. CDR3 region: CASSSTSGTVSYGYTF. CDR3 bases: TGTGCCAGCAGTTCTACCTCGGGGACAGTCTCCTATGGCTACACCTTC.

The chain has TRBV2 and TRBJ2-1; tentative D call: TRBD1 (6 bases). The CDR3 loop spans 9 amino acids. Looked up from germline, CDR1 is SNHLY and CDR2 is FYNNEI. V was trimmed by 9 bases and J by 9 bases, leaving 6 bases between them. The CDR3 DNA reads TGTGCCAGAGGGGGTGAGCAGTTCTTC. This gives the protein CARGGEQFF.

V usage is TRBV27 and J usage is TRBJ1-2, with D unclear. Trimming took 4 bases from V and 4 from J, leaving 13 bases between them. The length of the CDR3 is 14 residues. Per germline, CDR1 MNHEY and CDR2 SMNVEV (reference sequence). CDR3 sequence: CASSSSSRLYGYTF. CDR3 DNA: TGTGCCAGCAGTTCAAGCTCCAGGCTCTATGGCTACACCTTC.

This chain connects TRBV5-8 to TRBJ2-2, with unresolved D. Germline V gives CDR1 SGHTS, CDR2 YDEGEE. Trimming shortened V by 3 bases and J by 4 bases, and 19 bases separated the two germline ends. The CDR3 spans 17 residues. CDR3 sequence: CASSSITRRAITGELFF. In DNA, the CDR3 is TGTGCCAGCAGCTCCATCACTCGCCGAGCGATCACCGGGGAGCTGTTTTTT.

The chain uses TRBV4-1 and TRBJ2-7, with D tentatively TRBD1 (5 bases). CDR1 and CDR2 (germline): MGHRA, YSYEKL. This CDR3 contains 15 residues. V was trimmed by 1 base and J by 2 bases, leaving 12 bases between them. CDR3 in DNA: TGCGCCAGCAGCCAAGTGCTTACAGGTCCCTACGAGCAGTACTTC. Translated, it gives CASSQVLTGPYEQYF.

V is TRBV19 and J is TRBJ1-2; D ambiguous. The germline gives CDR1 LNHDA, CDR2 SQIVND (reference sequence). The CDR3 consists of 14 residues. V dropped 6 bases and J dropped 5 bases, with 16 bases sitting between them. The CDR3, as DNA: TGTGCCAGTAGCCCGAGGCCCGTCCAATATGGCTACACCTTC. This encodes CASSPRPVQYGYTF.

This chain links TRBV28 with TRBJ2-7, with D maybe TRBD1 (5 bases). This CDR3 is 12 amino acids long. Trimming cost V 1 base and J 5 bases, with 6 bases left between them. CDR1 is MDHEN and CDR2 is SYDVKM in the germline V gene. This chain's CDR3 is CASSLFRDEQYF. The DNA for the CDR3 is TGTGCCAGCAGTTTATTCAGGGACGAGCAGTACTTC. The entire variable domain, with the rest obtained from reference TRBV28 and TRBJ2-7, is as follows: DVKVTQSSRYLVKRTGEKVFLECVQDMDHENMFWYRQDPGLGLRLIYFSYDVKMKEKGDIPEGYSVSREKKERFSLILESASTNQTSMYLCASSLFRDEQYFGPGTRLTVT.

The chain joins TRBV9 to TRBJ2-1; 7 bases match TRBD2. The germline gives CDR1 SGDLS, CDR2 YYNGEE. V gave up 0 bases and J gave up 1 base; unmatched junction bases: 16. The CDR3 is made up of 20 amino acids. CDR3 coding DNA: TGTGCCAGCAGCGTAGTCTCCCTAGCGGTGGTGCGGGGGTCCTACAATGAGCAGTTCTTC. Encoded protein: CASSVVSLAVVRGSYNEQFF. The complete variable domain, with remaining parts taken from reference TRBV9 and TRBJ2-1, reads DSGVTQTPKHLITATGQRVTLRCSPRSGDLSVYWYQQSLDQGLQFLIQYYNGEERAKGNILERFSAQQFPDLHSELNLSSLELGDSALYFCASSVVSLAVVRGSYNEQFFGPGTRLTVL.

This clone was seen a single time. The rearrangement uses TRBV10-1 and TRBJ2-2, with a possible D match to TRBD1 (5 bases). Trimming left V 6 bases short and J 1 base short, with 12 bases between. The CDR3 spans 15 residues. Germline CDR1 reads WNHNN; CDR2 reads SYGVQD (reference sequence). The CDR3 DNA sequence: TGCGCCAGCAGCGACAGAGATGTGAACACCGGGGAGCTGTTTTTT. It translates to CASSDRDVNTGELFF.

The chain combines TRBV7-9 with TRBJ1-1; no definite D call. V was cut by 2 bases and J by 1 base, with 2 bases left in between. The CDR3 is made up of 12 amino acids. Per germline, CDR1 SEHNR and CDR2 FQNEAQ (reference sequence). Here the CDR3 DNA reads TGTGCCAGCAGCTTACAGAACACTGAAGCTTTCTTT. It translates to CASSLQNTEAFF.